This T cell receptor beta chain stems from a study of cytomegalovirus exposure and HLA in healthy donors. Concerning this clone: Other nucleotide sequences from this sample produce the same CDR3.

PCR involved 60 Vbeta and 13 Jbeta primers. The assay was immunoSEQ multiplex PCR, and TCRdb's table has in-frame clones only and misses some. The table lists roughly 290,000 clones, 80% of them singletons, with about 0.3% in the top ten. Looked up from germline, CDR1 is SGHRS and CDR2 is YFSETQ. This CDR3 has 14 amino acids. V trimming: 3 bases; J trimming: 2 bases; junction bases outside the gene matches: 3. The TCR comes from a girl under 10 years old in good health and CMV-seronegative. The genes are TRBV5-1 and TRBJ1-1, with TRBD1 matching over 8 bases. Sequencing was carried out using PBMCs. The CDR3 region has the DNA TGCGCCAGCAGCTCTCAGGGGGCAAACACTGAAGCTTTCTTT. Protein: CASSSQGANTEAFF.